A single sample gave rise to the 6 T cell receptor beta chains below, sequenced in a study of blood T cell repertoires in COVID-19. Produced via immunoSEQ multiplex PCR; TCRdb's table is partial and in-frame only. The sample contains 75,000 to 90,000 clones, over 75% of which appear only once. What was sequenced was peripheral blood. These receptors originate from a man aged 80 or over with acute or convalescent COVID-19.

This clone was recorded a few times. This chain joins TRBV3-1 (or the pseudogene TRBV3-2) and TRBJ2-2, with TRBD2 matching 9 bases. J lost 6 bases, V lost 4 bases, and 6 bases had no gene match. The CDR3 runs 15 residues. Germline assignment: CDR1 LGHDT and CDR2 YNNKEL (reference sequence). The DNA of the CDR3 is TGTGCCAGCAGCCGGACTAGCGTAAGTTCCGGGGAGCTGTTTTTT. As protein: CASSRTSVSSGELFF.

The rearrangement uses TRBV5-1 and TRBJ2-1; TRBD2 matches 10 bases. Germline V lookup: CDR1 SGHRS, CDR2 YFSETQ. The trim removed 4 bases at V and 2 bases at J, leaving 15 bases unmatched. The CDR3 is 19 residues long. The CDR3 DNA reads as TGCGCCAGCAGCCTGGCGAGGGTAGCGGGGGGCGATACCTACAATGAGCAGTTCTTC. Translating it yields CASSLARVAGGDTYNEQFF.

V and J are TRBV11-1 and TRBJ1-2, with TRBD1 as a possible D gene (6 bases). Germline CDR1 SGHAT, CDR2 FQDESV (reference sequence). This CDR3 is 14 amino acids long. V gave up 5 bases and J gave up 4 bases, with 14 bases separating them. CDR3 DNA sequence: TGTGCCAGCAGCAGACCGGGACACATCTATGGCTACACCTTC. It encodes CASSRPGHIYGYTF.

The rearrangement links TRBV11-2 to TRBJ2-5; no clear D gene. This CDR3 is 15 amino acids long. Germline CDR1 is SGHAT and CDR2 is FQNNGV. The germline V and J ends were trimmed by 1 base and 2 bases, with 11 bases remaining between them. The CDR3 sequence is CASSLVRSVQETQYF. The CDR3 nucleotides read TGTGCCAGCAGCTTAGTACGGAGCGTACAAGAGACCCAGTACTTC.

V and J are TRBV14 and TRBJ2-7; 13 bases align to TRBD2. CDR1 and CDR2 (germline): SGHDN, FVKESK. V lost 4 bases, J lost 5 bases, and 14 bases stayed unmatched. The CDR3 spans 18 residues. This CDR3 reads CASSPGGTSGDNENEQYF. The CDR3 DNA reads TGTGCCAGCAGCCCTGGGGGGACTAGCGGGGACAATGAGAACGAGCAGTACTTC.

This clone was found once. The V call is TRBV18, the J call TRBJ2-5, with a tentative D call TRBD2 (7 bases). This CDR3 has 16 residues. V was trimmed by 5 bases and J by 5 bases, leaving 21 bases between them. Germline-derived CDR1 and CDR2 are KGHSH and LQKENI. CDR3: CASSTDWGGTSETQYF. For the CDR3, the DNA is TGTGCCAGCTCAACCGACTGGGGGGGCACGAGTGAGACCCAGTACTTC.